This T cell receptor beta chain was identified in a study of T cells in localized non-small cell lung cancer (TCRdb year 2020). For the study in its entirety: T cell repertoires of 236 early-stage NSCLC patients were analyzed, with tumors being compared against uninvolved tumor-adjacent lungs. The cohort comprised around 250 treatment-naïve NSCLC patients with resected, localized lung tumors. Of the NSCLC patients, 129 were male and approximately 99 were female, and the mean age was around 70 years.

Here is what the overall study found, with its caveats: Because multi-region sequencing of the tumors was not done, intratumor heterogeneity could not be ruled out. Of the top 100 tumor clones, a median of about 53 were detected in paired uninvolved adjacent lung; 28 were also among that lung's top 100. Since the design was exploratory, TCR variables were selected using unadjusted p-values with no false-discovery rate correction. Uninvolved tumor-adjacent lung showed the highest T cell clonality, higher than tumor, which suggests more focused antigenic responses in the uninvolved tumor-adjacent lung. Higher blood T cell density associated with longer overall survival, while higher adjacent-lung clonality associated with shorter survival.

The immunoSEQ Assay was used to sequence TCR beta CDR3 regions from DNA. On the study's bioinformatics: T cell density was computed as TCR beta template counts normalized to usable DNA estimated by amplifying housekeeping genes. The preseqR package was used to estimate richness by extrapolating to 400,000 templates for PBMC samples and to 120,000 templates for tissue samples. Clonality was calculated as one minus Pielou's evenness. Tissue-enriched TCRs were identified by differential abundance testing using productive amino-acid clonotypes, minimum total count 5 and alpha 0.1. Repertoire overlap between compartments was quantified with the Jaccard Index and Morisita Overlap Index. GLIPH grouped TCR beta CDR3s together with public tetramer-defined viral CDR3s, and a viral motif had to include at least three viral sequences and show V-gene enrichment. What TCRdb holds here is the immuneACCESS table cut down to in-frame rearrangements. Part of the clones is not present; checked against another copy, under half of the missing clones reflect an unresolved V gene, and the others are unexplained. V and J calls and clone size come straight from that table; D and trimming were deduced from the DNA. This sample lists around 2,000 clones; roughly a quarter were detected once. The ten largest make up about 9.4% of the sample.

By how much of the sample it makes up, this clone is medium-sized (0.01 to 0.1%). Its binding antigen is unknown. The input lacks base qualities; no much larger clone sits a single base away. V is trimmed back by 5 bases and J by 6 bases, and the junction contains 6 bases that no gene match accounts for. Including cysteine and phenylalanine, the CDR3 has 14 amino acids. Kept here is only the CDR3 DNA, which spans 42 bases and is read in frame from base 1. CDR1 is given as SGHNT and CDR2 as YENEEA, both from the germline V gene. Uninvolved adjacent lung was obtained at least 2 cm from the tumor margin, and the absence of atypia was confirmed by two independent pathologists. At diagnosis, peripheral blood, uninvolved tumor-adjacent lung and tumor were collected and stored as a combination of fresh-frozen and FFPE material.

This clonotype originated in a man aged 35 to 69 with stage III lung adenocarcinoma. The rearrangement joined TRBV11-3 to TRBJ2-7, and TRBD1 aligns with 11 junction nucleotides. Specimen: normal lung tissue next to the tumor, collected before any cancer treatment. The nucleotides are TGTGCCAGCAGCCCGGGACAGGGGGGACTCGAGCAGTACTTC. This sequence encodes CASSPGQGGLEQYF.